Detailed here is one T cell receptor beta chain. Reverse transcription of extracted RNA yielded cDNA, which provided the sequencing template. Clones were sequenced by immunoSEQ multiplex PCR, and TCRdb holds only the in-frame ones, with some missing. This repertoire shows roughly 150,000 clones, around 50% found once; its top ten account for 15% to 20%. The data originate from a study of CD8+ T cells in alopecia areata. Germline V CDR1 and CDR2: SEHNR, FQNEAQ (reference sequence). The V segment lost 5 bases and the J segment 6 bases; nucleotides outside the gene matches: 10. The CDR3 extends over 15 amino acids.

The chain has TRBV7-9 and TRBJ2-1; 7 bases align to TRBD1. Sequencing was performed on CD8+ T cells sorted from blood, taken at week 0. The clonotype comes from a human donor with alopecia areata. The chain's CDR3 is CASSGRGGAGNEQFF. In DNA, the CDR3 is TGTGCCAGCAGCGGACGAGGGGGCGCTGGCAATGAGCAGTTCTTC. The whole variable domain, filled in from reference TRBV7-9 and TRBJ2-1, reads DTGVSQNPRHKITKRGQNVTFRCDPISEHNRLYWYRQTLGQGPEFLTYFQNEAQLEKSRLLSDRFSAERPKGSFSTLEIQRTEQGDSAMYLCASSGRGGAGNEQFFGPGTRLTVL.